The 32 T cell receptor beta chains below come from one sample, sequenced in a study of Ad26.COV2.S vaccination and SARS-CoV-2 variants. Treatment: roughly 20 received Ad26.COV2.S at low or high dose, single or two shots; about 5 received placebo; per-sample allocation not given. Material that was analyzed had been drawn on day 63 after the first vaccine or placebo injection. Using immunoSEQ multiplex PCR, the repertoire was profiled, and TCRdb retains in-frame clones only, with some absent. The table records about 390,000 clones, about 92% of them present only once. Specimen: peripheral blood, collected in a trial of Ad26.COV2.S vaccine versus placebo. The receptors originated from a person between 18 and 59 years old who received the Ad26.COV2.S COVID-19 vaccine or a placebo.

The chain couples TRBV4-3 to TRBJ2-1; D is unresolved. CDR1 is LGHNA and CDR2 is YSLEER in the germline V gene. The CDR3 runs 16 residues. The V gene lost 4 bases and the J gene lost 4 bases, with 17 bases spanning the gap. Written as DNA, the CDR3 is TGCGCCAGCAGCCGCTGGGGTCGAGAAAATTACAATGAGCAGTTCTTC. Translation gives CASSRWGRENYNEQFF.

The rearrangement uses TRBV2 and TRBJ1-2; D gene unclear. V gave up 3 bases and J gave up 4 bases, with 15 bases separating them. The germline gives CDR1 SNHLY, CDR2 FYNNEI. CDR3 size: 15 residues. The DNA for the CDR3 is TGTGCCAGCAGTGAGGGAAGTGTTTACAGCTATGGCTACACCTTC. Protein sequence: CASSEGSVYSYGYTF.

The chain recombines TRBV7-2 with TRBJ2-7; D gene uncertain. Looked up from germline, CDR1 is SGHTA and CDR2 is FQGNSA. The V and J ends lost 1 base and 3 bases respectively, with 16 bases between them. The CDR3 is made up of 16 amino acids. Here the CDR3 DNA reads TGTGCCAGCAGCTTAGGTTCGGGCCTTGGGGACTACGAGCAGTACTTC. As protein: CASSLGSGLGDYEQYF.

The V gene is TRBV10-2, the J gene TRBJ2-5, with no clear D. V lost 4 bases and J lost 5, with 11 bases in between. The CDR3 runs 13 residues. In germline, CDR1 is WSHSY, CDR2 SAAADI. The CDR3 nucleotides are TGCGCCAGCAGTGCAGTGGTCGGTGAGACCCAGTACTTC. This encodes CASSAVVGETQYF.

This chain joins TRBV28 and TRBJ1-2; D is ambiguous. There are 10 residues in the CDR3. CDR1 MDHEN and CDR2 SYDVKM come from the germline V gene. Trimming shortened V by 10 bases and J by 2 bases, and 5 bases separated the two germline ends. The CDR3, as DNA: TGTGCCACCCGCAACTATGGCTACACCTTC. It is translated as CATRNYGYTF.

The chain recombines TRBV7-8 with TRBJ2-3; D perhaps matches TRBD2 (6 bases). The CDR3 spans 15 residues. The germline CDR1 and CDR2 sequences are SGHVS and FQNEAQ. V gave up 5 bases and J gave up 3 bases, with 15 bases separating them. The CDR3 region has the DNA TGTGCCAGCAGCCAAGTACTAGCCCGGACAGATACGCAGTATTTT. Protein product: CASSQVLARTDTQYF.

A single count supports this clone. The J gene is TRBJ2-1, the V gene TRBV10-3; tentative D call: TRBD2 (6 bases). Trimming stripped 0 bases from V and 9 bases from J, with 9 bases between. The germline V gene has CDR1 ENHRY and CDR2 SYGVKD. This CDR3 spans 13 amino acids. CDR3 DNA sequence: TGTGCCATCAGTGAGTCAGGAGGGCGTGAGCAGTTCTTC. It specifies CAISESGGREQFF.

This clone was seen a handful of times. Other DNA sequences in the same sample also yield this CDR3. The chain combines TRBV12-3 or TRBV12-4 with TRBJ2-2; D not certain. Trimming took off 2 bases at V and 2 bases at J, with 0 bases between the two ends. The CDR3 sequence is 12 residues long. CDR3 residues: CASSLNTGELFF. Written as DNA, the CDR3 is TGTGCCAGCAGTTTAAACACCGGGGAGCTGTTTTTT.

The genes are TRBV5-1 and TRBJ1-4; TRBD1 might be the D (6 bases). CDR1 and CDR2 from the germline V gene are SGHRS and YFSETQ. The V and J ends lost 2 bases and 6 bases respectively, with 11 bases between them. This CDR3 contains 14 residues. CDR3 amino acids: CASSFWGRDEKLFF. CDR3 in DNA: TGCGCCAGCAGCTTTTGGGGGCGCGATGAAAAACTGTTTTTT.

The gene calls are TRBV5-1 and TRBJ2-5; D uncertain. V lost 5 bases and J 2 bases, leaving 13 bases between the germline ends. This CDR3 spans 14 amino acids. Germline V gene data show CDR1 as SGHRS and CDR2 as YFSETQ. The CDR3 spells CASRMTTSQETQYF. CDR3 DNA sequence: TGCGCCAGCAGGATGACGACGTCACAAGAGACCCAGTACTTC.

The chain recombines TRBV7-9 with TRBJ1-3; D is unresolved. CDR1 is SEHNR and CDR2 is FQNEAQ in the germline V gene (reference sequence). The V end was cut by 1 base, the J end by 12 bases, with 10 bases between. CDR3 length: 12 amino acids. This CDR3 reads CASSLDENNIYF. CDR3 sequence (DNA): TGTGCCAGCAGCTTAGATGAAAATAACATATATTTT.

Concerning this clone: The sample contains more than one DNA sequence encoding this CDR3. V is TRBV27 and J is TRBJ2-7; D gene ambiguous. Germline CDR1 and CDR2: MNHEY and SMNVEV (reference sequence). The CDR3 runs to 13 residues. Trimming removed 3 bases from V and 2 bases from J, with 8 bases in between. CDR3 DNA sequence: TGTGCCAGCAGTTTGACGCCCGCCTACGAGCAGTACTTC. This translates into CASSLTPAYEQYF.

This clone was seen a single time. The chain couples TRBV27 to TRBJ1-3; D call uncertain. The V gene's germline CDR1 is MNHEY and CDR2 SMNVEV (reference sequence). V was pared by 6 bases and J by 0 bases, with 12 bases between. There are 15 residues in the CDR3. CDR3 sequence reads: CASRPLSNSGNTIYF. The CDR3 region has the DNA TGTGCCAGCAGACCCTTGTCGAACTCTGGAAACACCATATATTTT.

This clone is a singleton in its sample. V is TRBV27 and J is TRBJ2-3; perhaps TRBD2 as D (5 bases). Trimming stripped 2 bases from V and 0 bases from J, with 9 bases between. The CDR3 spans 15 residues. Germline V gene lookup returns CDR1 MNHEY and CDR2 SMNVEV (reference sequence). CDR3 region: CASSLLSGSTDTQYF. The DNA for the CDR3 is TGTGCCAGCAGTTTACTCTCGGGGAGCACAGATACGCAGTATTTT.

V and J are TRBV6-6 and TRBJ1-5; the D gene is possibly TRBD1 (5 bases). The germline V and J ends were trimmed by 1 base and 5 bases, with 15 bases remaining between them. The CDR3 extends over 16 amino acids. Germline lookup yields CDR1 MNHNY and CDR2 SVGAGI (reference sequence). The CDR3 bases are TGTGCCAGCAGTTACTTTGGGGCAGGGAATGATCAGCCCCAGCATTTT. This sequence encodes CASSYFGAGNDQPQHF.

Only a few counts were recorded for this clone. The chain combines TRBV14 with TRBJ1-6; tentatively, D is TRBD1 (5 bases). CDR1 and CDR2 from the germline V gene are SGHDN and FVKESK. This CDR3 has 16 amino acids. Trimming removed 1 base at V and 0 bases at J, with 7 bases between. CDR3 coding DNA: TGTGCCAGCAGCCAAGTTGGGGGCTCCTATAATTCACCCCTCCACTTT. This sequence encodes CASSQVGGSYNSPLHF.

The V call is TRBV5-1, the J call TRBJ2-5, with D perhaps matching TRBD1 or TRBD2 (5 bases each). Per germline, CDR1 SGHRS and CDR2 YFSETQ. Trimming removed 2 bases at V and 0 bases at J, with 14 bases between. This CDR3 spans 16 amino acids. The CDR3 reads CASSFRDPNYQETQYF. The CDR3 DNA follows: TGCGCCAGCAGCTTCCGGGACCCAAATTACCAAGAGACCCAGTACTTC.

The chain carries TRBV28 and TRBJ1-4; perhaps TRBD1 as D (5 bases). V lost 6 bases and J lost 6, with 17 bases in between. Germline V CDR1 and CDR2: MDHEN, SYDVKM. The length of the CDR3 is 15 residues. The CDR3 nucleotides read TGTGCCAGCAGAGACAGTTCCCTAGCAGATGAAAAACTGTTTTTT. The encoded protein is CASRDSSLADEKLFF.

The CDR3 region has the DNA TGTGCCAGCAGTGGCCGGGAGACCCAGTACTTC. Translating it yields CASSGRETQYF. The V gene is TRBV25-1, the J gene TRBJ2-5; D gene ambiguous. Germline-derived CDR1 and CDR2 are MGHDK and SYGVNS. V lost 4 bases and J lost 5, with 5 bases in between. CDR3 size: 11 residues.

The genes are TRBV7-2 and TRBJ1-1, with D unresolved. The CDR3 extends over 14 amino acids. Germline V gene lookup returns CDR1 SGHTA and CDR2 FQGNSA. V was cut by 3 bases and J by 0 bases, with 8 bases left in between. CDR3 sequence: CASSFGRLNTEAFF. CDR3 nucleotides: TGTGCCAGCAGCTTTGGGAGGTTGAACACTGAAGCTTTCTTT.

In its sample, this clone was seen once. This chain connects TRBV27 to TRBJ1-5; D is unresolved. The CDR3 contains 13 residues. Looked up from germline, CDR1 is MNHEY and CDR2 is SMNVEV (reference sequence). The ends were cut back, 0 bases at V and 3 bases at J, with 3 bases in the middle. Written as DNA, the CDR3 is TGTGCCAGCAGTTTATCGGTCAATCAGCCCCAGCATTTT. Protein product: CASSLSVNQPQHF.

The chain combines TRBV28 with TRBJ1-2; 9 bases map to TRBD1. This CDR3 is built from 14 residues. Germline V gene data show CDR1 as MDHEN and CDR2 as SYDVKM. J lost 7 bases, V lost 4 bases, and 7 bases had no gene match. CDR3 in amino acids: CASSWTGDLGGYTF. For the CDR3, the DNA is TGTGCCAGCAGTTGGACAGGGGACCTCGGTGGCTACACCTTC.

The V gene is TRBV19, the J gene TRBJ1-2, with D possibly being TRBD1 (5 bases). CDR1 is LNHDA, CDR2 SQIVND, per germline (reference sequence). This CDR3 is built from 16 residues. V shed 5 bases and J shed 8 bases, with 24 bases lying between them. The chain's CDR3 is CASSLAGAGISYGYTF. The CDR3, as DNA: TGTGCCAGTAGTTTGGCCGGGGCAGGGATCTCCTACGGCTACACCTTC.

This sequence joins TRBV27 and TRBJ1-5, with D hard to call. Germline lookup yields CDR1 MNHEY and CDR2 SMNVEV (reference sequence). V lost 4 bases and J lost 4, with 11 bases in between. The CDR3 is made up of 14 amino acids. CDR3 sequence: CASSWAPANQPQHF. For the CDR3, the DNA is TGTGCCAGCAGTTGGGCGCCTGCGAATCAGCCCCAGCATTTT.

The V call is TRBV7-6, the J call TRBJ2-3; 12 bases fit TRBD2. The CDR3 sequence is 16 residues long. V gave up 5 bases and J gave up 4 bases; unmatched junction bases: 7. CDR1 is SGHVS, CDR2 FNYEAQ, per germline. The CDR3 region is CASSNPSGGASDTQYF. The CDR3 coding sequence is TGTGCCAGCAGCAACCCTAGCGGGGGGGCATCAGATACGCAGTATTTT.

The CDR3 DNA reads as TGTGCCAGTAGTCACAACATTGGGTTTGTGGAGTCATACGAGCAGTACTTC. This sequence encodes CASSHNIGFVESYEQYF. V usage is TRBV19 and J usage is TRBJ2-7; D is undetermined. The V gene's germline CDR1 is LNHDA and CDR2 SQIVND (reference sequence). This CDR3 is 17 amino acids long. With 5 bases removed from V and 4 bases from J, the gap between germline ends came to 24 bases.

This chain uses TRBV30 with TRBJ1-2; D possibly corresponds to TRBD1 (5 bases). V lost 1 base and J 4 bases, leaving 10 bases between the germline ends. The CDR3 runs to 13 residues. The germline V gene has CDR1 GTSNPN and CDR2 SVGIG (reference sequence). CDR3 region: CAWSEDKIYGYTF. CDR3 bases: TGTGCCTGGAGTGAGGACAAGATCTATGGCTACACCTTC.

The chain carries TRBV18 and TRBJ2-7; D possibly corresponds to TRBD1 (5 bases). Germline assignment: CDR1 KGHSH and CDR2 LQKENI. V was pared by 8 bases and J by 3 bases, with 17 bases between. The CDR3 is 14 residues long. The CDR3 DNA sequence: TGTGCCAGCGGAAGACAGCCCCTCGACTACGAGCAGTACTTC. This encodes CASGRQPLDYEQYF.

The chain links TRBV6-4 to TRBJ2-1; 13 bases are shared with TRBD2. V gave up 4 bases and J gave up 12 bases; unmatched junction bases: 3. The CDR3 extends over 13 amino acids. Germline V gives CDR1 MRHNA, CDR2 SNTAGT. The CDR3 nucleotides read TGTGCCAGCAGTGGACTAGCGGGGGGACCGCAGTTCTTC. Its protein product is CASSGLAGGPQFF.

V gene TRBV30 combines with J gene TRBJ2-1; tentatively, D is TRBD1 (5 bases). The V and J ends lost 0 bases and 16 bases respectively, with 13 bases between them. The germline gives CDR1 GTSNPN, CDR2 SVGIG (reference sequence). The CDR3 covers 11 residues. CDR3 amino acids: CAWSVQDHVFF. The CDR3 region has the DNA TGTGCCTGGAGTGTACAGGATCACGTATTCTTC.

This clone was counted a few times. DNA for the CDR3: TGTGCCAGCACGGCGGGGGCCCATAGGGATGAGCAGTTCTTC. Amino acids: CASTAGAHRDEQFF. The gene calls are TRBV2 and TRBJ2-1, with D possibly TRBD2 on 7 matching bases. CDR3 length: 14 amino acids. The V gene lost 7 bases and the J gene lost 8 bases, with 18 bases spanning the gap. In germline, CDR1 is SNHLY, CDR2 FYNNEI.

The chain combines TRBV29-1 with TRBJ1-2, with 7 bases identical to TRBD1. This CDR3 spans 13 amino acids. Germline CDR1 reads SQVTM; CDR2 reads ANQGSEA. The junction had 9 bases not matched to a gene; V was cut back by 4 bases and J by 7 bases. The CDR3 nucleotides read TGCAGCGTTGCTTTACCAGGGGGATTTGGCTACACCTTC. Protein: CSVALPGGFGYTF.